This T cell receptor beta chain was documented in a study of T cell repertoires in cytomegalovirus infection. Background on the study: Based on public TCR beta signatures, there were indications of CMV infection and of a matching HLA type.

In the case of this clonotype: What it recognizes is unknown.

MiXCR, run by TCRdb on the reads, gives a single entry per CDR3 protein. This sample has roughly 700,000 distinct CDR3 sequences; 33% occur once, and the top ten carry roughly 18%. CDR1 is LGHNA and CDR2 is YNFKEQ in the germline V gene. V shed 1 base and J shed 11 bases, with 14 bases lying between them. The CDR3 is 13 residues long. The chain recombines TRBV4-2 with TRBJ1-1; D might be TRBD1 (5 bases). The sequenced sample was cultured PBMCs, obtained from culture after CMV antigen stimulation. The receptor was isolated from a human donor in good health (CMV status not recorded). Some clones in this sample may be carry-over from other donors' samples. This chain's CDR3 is CASSQVQAVGAFF. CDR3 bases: TGTGCCAGCAGCCAAGTACAGGCGGTCGGGGCTTTCTTT.